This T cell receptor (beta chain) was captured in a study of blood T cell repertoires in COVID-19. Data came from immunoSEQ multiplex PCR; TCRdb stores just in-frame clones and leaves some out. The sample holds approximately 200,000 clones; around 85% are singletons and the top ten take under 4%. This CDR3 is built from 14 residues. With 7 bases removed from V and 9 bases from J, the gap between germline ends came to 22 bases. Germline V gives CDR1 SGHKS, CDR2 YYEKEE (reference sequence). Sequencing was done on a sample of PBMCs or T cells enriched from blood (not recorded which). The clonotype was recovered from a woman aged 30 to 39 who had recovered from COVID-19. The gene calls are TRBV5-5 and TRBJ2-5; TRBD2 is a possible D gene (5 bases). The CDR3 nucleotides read TGTGCCAGCGGCCCCGACGCAGGACTTCGGGCCCAGTACTTC. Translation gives CASGPDAGLRAQYF.